This paragraph covers one T cell receptor beta chain sequence. Its antigen has not been determined. No clone much larger than this one lies a single base away; base qualities are absent. The data derive from a study of cytomegalovirus exposure and HLA in healthy donors (TCRdb year 2017). Study-wide context: In an earlier analysis of roughly 590 of the donors, under 300 Gb of sequence data and 90 million to 120 million unique TCR beta sequences from 180 million or so T cells were reported. Donor age, sex, ethnicity and CMV serostatus were compiled together with the repertoire data. The study aimed to test whether cataloging public T cell receptors could reveal signatures of past pathogen exposure. In addition to the first cohort of 666 subjects, a separate validation cohort of some 120 different subjects was used. Four to six DR-DQ haplotypes were handled as single units for association and clustering, since linkage in the cohort was strong. Roughly 300 gigabases of sequencing data and 70 million to 100 million unique TCR sequences were included in an early release covering several hundred HLA-typed donors. The number of typed donors differed by locus: about 620-640 for A, B, C, DRB1 and DQB1; some 500 for DQA1; approximately 610 for DPA1; and some 450 for DPB1. The study used immunosequencing to profile the T cell repertoires of hundreds of subjects and linked those repertoires to cytomegalovirus serostatus. In the later analysis, no new phenotypic data were used to find candidate immune exposures; instead, reliance was placed on TCR beta sequences and their occurrence across donors. A later genetic analysis took genome-wide SNP genotypes for about 60% of the roughly 670 donors and used that subset as a discovery cohort. High-throughput TCR immunosequencing, statistical association of individual TCRs with disease status, and machine learning were combined to predict cytomegalovirus infection status. Among about 400 genotyped donors of the cohort, an average of around 250,000 unique TCR beta nucleotide sequences was sequenced per donor, of which roughly 17% were non-productive. Among the roughly 410 genotyped donors, 81% belonged to the genetic ancestry cluster associated with self-reported Caucasian donors. A later analysis re-examined previously published TCR beta repertoires from more than 550 donors and added high-resolution HLA genotyping to investigate patterns of TCR occurrence. An earlier analysis of approximately 580 of the donors used high-throughput TCR beta sequencing to judge whether each TCR beta V gene segment behaved as functional or pseudogenic. HLA typing included class I and class II loci at four-digit resolution. All discovery cohort repertoires had been generated on a single sequencing platform.

In total, more than 500 healthy bone marrow donors made up the cohort. Cohort members were all nominally healthy when sampled, although unrecorded immune exposures were likely present. The donor tested CMV seronegative, placing the donor among the 350 or so seronegative members of the cohort. Every donor gave a peripheral blood sample, and the peripheral blood mononuclear cells from that sample were used for TCR beta sequencing. The Qiagen DNeasy Blood Extraction Kit was used to extract genomic DNA from the blood cell samples. The CDR3 has 17 amino acids, counting the end cysteine and phenylalanine. Just CDR3 DNA is preserved here, 51 bases in frame from base 1. The junction shows trimming of 5 bases on V and 5 bases on J, and the gene matches do not reach 14 bases of it. The germline V gene provides CDR1 SGHVS and CDR2 FQNEAQ. Study-wide findings and limitations: Several of the top co-occurrence clusters appeared to be linked to parvovirus B19, influenza, CMV and Epstein-Barr virus, according to a later analysis. The authors suggested that the approach could potentially be extended to other disease states and immunological phenotypes. Because counts were too low, some 16 rarely observed V segments, including chromosome 9 orphons, were excluded from the earlier analysis of around 590 of the donors. Specific HLA alleles were associated with around 18,000 TCR beta sequences at a false discovery rate of 0.05 in a later analysis. According to a later analysis, TCR association rates differed among HLA loci, with DRB1 alleles showing the most associated TCRs and HLA-C alleles showing the fewest. Because HLA typing was missing for some donors at each locus, association tests included only the typed subset. When HLA alleles, especially DR and DQ, strongly co-occurred, attributing TCR associations to individual alleles was difficult. A later analysis found that HLA-associated TCR beta chains were more clonally expanded and had lower generation probabilities than equally common non-associated chains. In this cohort, only TCR beta chains were sequenced, and detectable features were limited by the absence of alpha or paired-chain data. Across donors, most TCR sequences were observed very rarely, whereas some public TCRs were present in many individuals. Presence/absence analyses assumed roughly uniform sequencing depth across donors, an assumption that may not hold. Broadly in line with IMGT annotations, most TCR beta V segments showed up in productive rearrangements about 87% or about 30% of the time in an earlier analysis of several hundred of the donors. Some IMGT-functional V segments, including TRBV6-2 and TRBV6-3, could not be distinguished by the 87-base-pair reads and were therefore excluded. The study listed 150 to 200 TCR beta chains as associated with cytomegalovirus. Linkage disequilibrium might explain the correlated functional status among segregating V segments, but an unknown experimental factor could not be excluded. For the cohort, immune exposure information was limited to CMV serostatus. The sequencing pipeline was judged likely to have produced a cluster of highly shared sequence variants as a technical artifact. In vitro tests confirmed that three of the cytomegalovirus-associated TCR beta chains recognize cytomegalovirus antigens. In a later genetic analysis, fewer N-insertions in productive TCRs were reported among donors in an Asian-associated ancestry cluster than the approximately 670-donor mean. Most CMV-associated TCR beta chains appeared to be HLA-restricted in a later analysis, and the HLA associations seemed to be driven largely by CMV exposure. A further reported finding was that TCR beta sequences accurately predicted the HLA-A and HLA-B alleles for most subjects in the first cohort. V-gene and J-gene trimming of TCR beta chains was associated with a missense DCLRE1C variant in a later genetic analysis, and the association was replicated in an independent cohort. Cytomegalovirus status was reported to be diagnosed by the classifier with high specificity and sensitivity in both the original and validation cohorts.

The library came from the immunoSEQ multiplex PCR assay. For the multiplex PCR, a mixture combining 60 forward primers for TCR Vbeta segments and 13 reverse primers for TCR Jbeta segments was used. The CDR3 region of rearranged TCR beta genes was amplified from genomic DNA with a multiplex PCR assay. The amplified TCR beta libraries were sequenced on the Illumina HiSeq System as 87-base-pair reads. The study's processing was this. Across the 500 to 700 repertoires, a later analysis counted 75 million to 90 million unique TCR beta chains, some 11 million of which were shared by at least two donors. To remove PCR and sequencing errors, raw reads were error-corrected and collapsed into unique sequences using a nearest-neighbor algorithm that merged closely related sequences. Alignment of CDR3 sequences to IMGT reference sequences was used to assign V, D and J gene segments. For a sequence to be retained, a match of at least six nucleotides was required to both a V gene segment and a J gene segment. Rearrangements were called productive when the CDR3 lacked stop codons and stayed in frame with V and J; all others were non-productive. Following IMGT convention, CDR3 was defined as the stretch from the second conserved V-encoded cysteine up to the conserved J-encoded phenylalanine. The earlier analysis of roughly 590 of the donors excluded any sequence lacking an unambiguous match to a single V gene segment. In an earlier analysis of 587 of the donors, V segments were called functional above 56.7% productive rearrangements and were called segregating when the between-donor standard deviation exceeded 5%. A statistical classification framework was built to diagnose cytomegalovirus status from the catalog of TCR beta chain sequences. A later analysis assigned V and J genes by comparing TCR nucleotide sequences with IMGT/GENE-DB human TR gene sequences. Using the TCRdist pipeline, a later analysis assigned CDR3 sequences along with most-parsimonious VDJ recombination scenarios. A later analysis defined each TCR beta chain by its CDR3 amino acid sequence plus V-gene family, and excluded reads lacking a unique V-gene family. In a later analysis, approximately 640 highly shared, low-generation-probability nucleotide sequences were removed to address suspected cross-contamination and a sequencing artifact. A later analysis calculated a clonal expansion index for each public chain from normalized within-repertoire ranks of inferred template counts. In a later analysis, generation probabilities were computed using a VDJ recombination model fitted to out-of-frame rearrangements, and the results were checked against IGoR. In a later analysis, hypergeometric tests were used to score TCR-TCR, TCR-HLA and TCR-CMV co-occurrence, with a repertoire-size bias correction applied to TCR pairs. To estimate false discovery rates, a later analysis permuted the HLA or CMV assignments 20 times. In a later analysis, co-occurring TCRs were grouped with DBSCAN, and TCRdist sequence similarity was added when clustering was performed within HLA-allele-positive subsets. Repertoires with fewer than 30,000 or more than 120,000 public chains were left out of co-occurrence clustering, as were several repertoires with anomalous nucleotide sharing. The immuneACCESS repertoire file appears here via TCRdb, limited to in-frame rearrangements. These files lack a portion of the clones; in checked studies, under half of the deficit traces to unresolved V genes, and the cause of the others is not known. Clone size and the V and J calls come from that table; the DNA yielded D and trimming. In this sample the table shows approximately 150,000 clones, roughly 73% of which occur a single time. The ten largest clones take up around 4.7% of the sample.

The material sequenced was PBMCs. This receptor was identified in a male donor in good health and CMV-seronegative. This receptor chain uses TRBV7-8 and TRBJ2-5; TRBD2 fits 10 bases in the junction. The sequence in DNA is TGTGCCAGCAGCGGGAGGGGGCTAGCGGGAGCCCGGGAGACCCAGTACTTC. This encodes CASSGRGLAGARETQYF.